A selection of T cell receptor beta chains follows, all from one sample in a study of blood T cells in healthy people across ages. One entry per CDR3 protein results from TCRdb running MiXCR on the 5' RACE reads. The data show around 990,000 distinct CDR3 sequences, less than 45% seen once. The sample was blood. The receptors here all came from a man aged 18 to 29 in good health. Both conserved end residues are part of each CDR3. Each record gives: clone size, D gene, V gene, CDR3 protein. The D gene is left open where the match is weak. Some rows have no size entry. The others give once, few or many, or a class for an expanded clone.

>few|NA|TRBV7-2
CASSPKVVYSYNSPLHF
>NA|NA|TRBV28
CASSVYRNYGYTF
>many|TRBD1|TRBV5-6
CASSSPPGTGNNEQFF
>few|NA|TRBV7-2
CATSRASNTEAFF
>NA|NA|TRBV20-1
CSANRDTYGYTF
>few|NA|TRBV25-1
CASILTGGHEQFF
>NA|NA|TRBV15
CATSGGKSGFYGYTF
>NA|TRBD1|TRBV6-2/TRBV6-3
CASRPADRDNQPQHF
>NA|NA|TRBV10-3
CAISEEGKETQYF
>many|NA|TRBV20-1
CSAREAGRSYGYTF
>NA|NA|TRBV15
CATSRVGVNYNEQFF
>few|NA|TRBV7-7
CASSPIGRSNYGYTF
>NA|NA|TRBV6-2/TRBV6-3
CASSYSRGPSTNEQFF
>NA|TRBD2|TRBV18
CASSTLAGGYDEQFF
>few|TRBD1|TRBV6-5
CASSYEGTGGDEQFF
>few|NA|TRBV5-1
CASSLRGDTYEQYF
>NA|NA|TRBV12-3/TRBV12-4
CASNRDTDYNEQYF
>NA|NA|TRBV21-1
CASSKVSSGAYPGQYF
>NA|NA|TRBV20-1
CSARGLVAKNIQYF
>NA|NA|TRBV30
CAWSGESTDTQYF
>NA|TRBD1|TRBV7-9
CASSGRDRVYNEQFF
>NA|NA|TRBV20-1
CSAGGDREAFF